This T cell receptor beta chain was observed in a study of human thymus T cells. The CDR3 is made up of 17 amino acids. Germline V gene sequence: CDR1 LGHNA, CDR2 YSLEER. V dropped 2 bases and J dropped 6; count of bases not matched to a gene: 11. Broader study findings: Thymic and blood repertoires appeared to display a bias in their usage of V and J genes. Thymic TCR repertoires of unrelated people reportedly overlapped highly.

Only in-frame clones appear in the TCRdb table, and some are missing; sequencing was by immunoSEQ multiplex PCR. The sample lists under 150,000 clones, 90% to 95% occurring once. Obtained as resections during corrective heart surgery, the thymus tissue was then studied. Corrective surgery for congenital heart defects was being performed on the healthy Finnish infants who were the donors. Note on this clone: Its antigen remains unknown.

The receptor was derived from a boy less than two years old with a congenital heart defect but otherwise immunologically healthy. The sequenced material came from thymus tissue. The chain joins TRBV4-3 to TRBJ2-1, with 9 nucleotides matching TRBD2. Here the CDR3 DNA reads TGCGCCAGCAGCCAATATAGCGGGGGCCCCCCGGGCAATGAGCAGTTCTTC. It codes for CASSQYSGGPPGNEQFF.